What follows is one T cell receptor beta chain and its context. This record belongs to a study of OX40 agonist ivuxolimab in advanced cancers. This CDR3 has 14 amino acids. The V gene's germline CDR1 is GTSNPN and CDR2 SVGIG (reference sequence). Trimming removed 6 bases from V and 9 bases from J, with 18 bases in between. Using immunoSEQ multiplex PCR, the repertoire was profiled, and TCRdb retains in-frame clones only, with some absent. The table has 75,000 to 80,000 clones, about 80% seen once. The V call is TRBV30, the J call TRBJ1-6, with a tentative D call TRBD1 (6 bases). The sequencing used CD4+ or CD8+ T cells sorted from blood, collected in a trial of the OX40 agonist ivuxolimab. This TCR was recovered from an adult with an advanced solid tumor such as melanoma, head and neck, liver or kidney cancer. CDR3 in DNA: TGTGCCTGCCGACCGGGCAGGGGATCTTCACCCCTCCACTTT. Its protein is CACRPGRGSSPLHF. The full variable domain, its missing parts supplied by reference TRBV30 and TRBJ1-6, is SQTIHQWPATLVQPVGSPLSLECTVEGTSNPNLYWYRQAAGRGLQLLFYSVGIGQISSEVPQNLSASRPQDRQFILSSKKLLLSDSGFYLCACRPGRGSSPLHFGNGTRLTVT.